The 12 T cell receptor beta chains below come from one sample, sequenced in a study of T cell responses to AZD1222 COVID-19 vaccine. This table comes from immunoSEQ multiplex PCR, and its TCRdb copy is limited to in-frame clones, with some not included. The sample includes roughly 80,000 clones, roughly nine tenths of them seen just once. Sequencing used peripheral blood, obtained on day 0 of AZD1222 vaccination. Receptors originate from an adult in good health.

The chain uses TRBV29-1 and TRBJ1-4; weak D call: TRBD1 (6 bases). Germline CDR1 is SQVTM and CDR2 is ANQGSEA. This CDR3 has 13 amino acids. The ends were cut back, 7 bases at V and 8 bases at J, with 17 bases in the middle. CDR3 in amino acids: CSARGGAEEKLFF. The CDR3 coding sequence is TGCAGCGCCCGCGGGGGGGCAGAAGAAAAACTGTTTTTT.

The chain is built from TRBV29-1 and TRBJ1-6, with D hard to call. CDR1 is SQVTM and CDR2 is ANQGSEA in the germline V gene. Trimming shortened V by 4 bases and J by 14 bases, and 12 bases separated the two germline ends. This CDR3 comprises 11 residues. DNA of the CDR3: TGCAGCGTTGCGGATGGCGGTACCCTCCACTTT. Protein product: CSVADGGTLHF.

The chain carries TRBV5-3 and TRBJ1-2; a possible D gene is TRBD1 (6 bases). TRBV5-3 is placed among ORFs of uncertain function. V dropped 7 bases and J dropped 7 bases, with 20 bases sitting between them. This CDR3 comprises 14 residues. The CDR3 protein is CARPDARGARGYTF. CDR3 DNA: TGTGCCAGACCTGATGCTAGGGGGGCGCGTGGCTACACCTTC.

V and J are TRBV4-1 and TRBJ2-7; D is unclear. The V and J ends lost 2 bases and 0 bases respectively, with 8 bases between them. Per germline, CDR1 MGHRA and CDR2 YSYEKL. There are 14 residues in the CDR3. The CDR3 DNA is TGCGCCAGCAGCCAACAGTTCAACTCCTACGAGCAGTACTTC. This translates into CASSQQFNSYEQYF.

This clone was observed a single time. The chain recombines TRBV6-1 with TRBJ2-3; 11 bases match TRBD2. This CDR3 contains 16 residues. The germline gives CDR1 MNHNS, CDR2 SASEGT. Trimming at V came to 1 base and at J to 4 bases, leaving 4 bases not matched to a gene. This CDR3 is CASSEGLAGGPDTQYF. CDR3 DNA sequence: TGTGCCAGCAGTGAAGGGTTAGCGGGGGGGCCAGATACGCAGTATTTT.

This sequence joins TRBV7-8 and TRBJ2-2; D call uncertain. CDR1 is SGHVS and CDR2 is FQNEAQ in the germline V gene. This CDR3 has 13 amino acids. Trimming pared 0 bases from V and 13 bases from J, leaving 12 bases between. CDR3: CASSLASSDRLFF. The CDR3 region has the DNA TGTGCCAGCAGCTTAGCTTCATCAGACCGGCTGTTTTTT. The whole variable domain, filled in from reference TRBV7-8 and TRBJ2-2, reads GAGVSQSPRYKVAKRGQDVALRCDPISGHVSLFWYQQALGQGPEFLTYFQNEAQLDKSGLPSDRFFAERPEGSVSTLKIQRTQQEDSAVYLCASSLASSDRLFFGEGSRLTVL.

This chain joins TRBV9 and TRBJ2-2, with 11 positions matching TRBD2. The V gene end was trimmed by 4 bases and the J gene end by 3 bases; junction bases not matched to a gene: 5. The CDR3 contains 16 residues. Germline V gene lookup returns CDR1 SGDLS and CDR2 YYNGEE. CDR3 amino acids: CASSILAGVHTGELFF. Written as DNA, the CDR3 is TGTGCCAGCAGCATACTAGCGGGGGTTCACACCGGGGAGCTGTTTTTT.

The chain has TRBV6-6 and TRBJ1-5; 7 bases match TRBD1. V shed 5 bases and J 4 bases; nucleotides not matched to a gene: 11. Germline CDR1 MNHNY, CDR2 SVGAGI (reference sequence). This CDR3 has 16 residues. The CDR3 region is CASSPPRDSRNQPQHF. CDR3 DNA sequence: TGTGCCAGCAGTCCCCCCCGGGACAGTAGAAATCAGCCCCAGCATTTT.

V and J are TRBV20-1 and TRBJ1-5; no reliable D call. The V gene lost 3 bases and the J gene lost 7 bases, with 7 bases spanning the gap. CDR3 length: 11 residues. Germline V lookup: CDR1 DFQATT, CDR2 SNEGSKA (reference sequence). The CDR3 region is CSASSGQPQHF. The CDR3 DNA is TGCAGTGCTAGTTCTGGCCAGCCCCAGCATTTT.

The rearrangement links TRBV5-1 to TRBJ1-2; D ambiguous. The V and J ends lost 0 bases and 4 bases respectively, with 10 bases between them. The CDR3 sequence is 14 residues long. CDR1 is SGHRS and CDR2 is YFSETQ in the germline V gene. CDR3 DNA sequence: TGCGCCAGCAGCTTGGCCGAGGCAGTCTATGGCTACACCTTC. Translating it yields CASSLAEAVYGYTF.

The rearrangement joins TRBV10-3 to TRBJ1-6; D is uncertain. This CDR3 contains 13 residues. Trimming shortened V by 0 bases and J by 8 bases, and 5 bases separated the two germline ends. Germline V CDR1 and CDR2: ENHRY, SYGVKD. Here the CDR3 reads CAISESRDSPLHF. The CDR3 region has the DNA TGTGCCATCAGTGAGTCTAGGGATTCACCCCTCCACTTT.

This chain connects TRBV5-1 to TRBJ1-6, with unresolved D. V was shortened by 0 bases and J by 6 bases, with 10 bases between the two germline ends. From germline, CDR1 is SGHRS and CDR2 YFSETQ. The CDR3 runs 15 residues. The CDR3 DNA reads as TGCGCCAGCAGCTTGGAGGTAGGCAGTAATTCACCCCTCCACTTT. Translating gives CASSLEVGSNSPLHF.